Each of the 12 T cell receptor beta chains below was sequenced from the same sample in a study of regulatory T cells in long-lasting Graves disease. The time point: newly diagnosed GD, antithyroid drugs for less than 3 months. With RNA extracted from PBMCs as input, the TCR library was made. To make TCR beta libraries, researchers used iRepertoire HTBI primers and Arm-PCR of CDR3 regions. TCRdb processed the multiplex PCR reads anew with MiXCR; each CDR3 protein has one entry. Of 350,000 to 550,000 distinct CDR3 sequences listed, 13% to 15% are singletons. These data also formed part of another study, on T cells in Graves' hyperthyroidism and ophthalmopathy.

The material sequenced was peripheral blood mononuclear cells (PBMCs), taken at new diagnosis, from a patient treated with antithyroid drugs. The receptors derive from a woman between 50 and 59 years old with Graves disease.

This clonotype was counted many times. The V call is TRBV6-1, the J call TRBJ2-1, with 10 bases fitting TRBD2. The DNA end is more similar to TRBJ2-5, so the J call may be wrong. Germline V gives CDR1 MNHNS, CDR2 SASEGT. The CDR3 is made up of 16 amino acids. As DNA, the CDR3 is TGTGCCAGCAGGAATACCCCGGGACTAGCGAAGGAGACCCAGTACTTC. Translating gives CASRNTPGLAKETQYF.

There are many counts of this clonotype. The chain links TRBV2 to TRBJ1-2; no definite D call. The CDR3 totals 13 residues. V was pared by 5 bases and J by 4 bases, with 11 bases between. The germline V gene encodes CDR1 SNHLY and CDR2 FYNNEI. In DNA form, the CDR3 reads TGTGCCAGCAGTAATGTGGGAGGCTATGGCTACACCTTC. This translates into CASSNVGGYGYTF.

This clonotype was seen many times. The chain has TRBV28 and TRBJ2-5; D may be TRBD2 (6 bases). Germline lookup yields CDR1 MDHEN and CDR2 SYDVKM. The CDR3 spans 14 residues. The V end lost 3 bases, the J end lost 1 base, and 9 bases lay between the germline ends. DNA of the CDR3: TGTGCCAGCAGTTTCTGGGGACTCCAAGAGACCCAGTACTTC. Protein sequence: CASSFWGLQETQYF.

This clonotype was seen repeatedly, ten times or more. This chain links TRBV7-9 with TRBJ2-7; a weak D match, TRBD2 (7 bases). Germline CDR1 reads SEHNR; CDR2 reads FQNEAQ (reference sequence). V was clipped by 5 bases and J by 2 bases, with 16 bases between them. The CDR3 is 15 amino acids. In DNA form, the CDR3 reads TGTGCCAGCAGCGACGTTGGGGGGGCCACCTACGAGCAGTACTTC. It specifies CASSDVGGATYEQYF.

V and J are TRBV15 and TRBJ1-2, with a tentative D call TRBD1 (5 bases). The V gene lost 1 base and the J gene lost 8 bases, with 14 bases spanning the gap. The CDR3 length is 14 residues. Germline lookup yields CDR1 LNHNV and CDR2 YYDKDF (reference sequence). Here the CDR3 DNA reads TGTGCCACCAGCAGAGGATCAGGGAGCGGGGGCTACACCTTC. Protein sequence: CATSRGSGSGGYTF.

The gene calls are TRBV7-9 and TRBJ2-3, with 8 bases identical to TRBD2. The CDR3 is 17 amino acids. Trimming removed 0 bases from V and 0 bases from J; junction bases left unmatched: 5. CDR1 and CDR2 (germline): SEHNR, FQNEAQ (reference sequence). This chain's CDR3 is CASSLAAAGGSTDTQYF. CDR3 sequence (DNA): TGTGCCAGCAGCTTAGCCGCGGCGGGAGGTAGCACAGATACGCAGTATTTT.

This clonotype was observed a few times. This chain links TRBV7-6 with TRBJ2-1; TRBD2 aligns across 8 bases. Germline trimming cut 5 bases from V and 14 bases from J; bases unmatched to any gene: 11. The CDR3 has 13 residues. Germline V gene lookup returns CDR1 SGHVS and CDR2 FNYEAQ. The CDR3 sequence is CASSLQPTSEEFF. The CDR3 DNA follows: TGTGCCAGCAGCCTCCAACCGACTAGCGAAGAGTTCTTC.

The chain couples TRBV5-6 to TRBJ2-1, with 9 nucleotides matching TRBD2. The CDR3 sequence is 15 residues long. The germline CDR1 and CDR2 sequences are SGHDT and YYEEEE. J lost 5 bases, V lost 3 bases, and 6 bases had no gene match. Written as DNA, the CDR3 is TGTGCCAGCAGCTCCAAGGTAGCGGGAGACAATGAGCAGTTCTTC. Translation gives CASSSKVAGDNEQFF.

This clonotype was seen many times. This sequence joins TRBV6-2 or TRBV6-3 and TRBJ2-2, with 8 bases that match TRBD2. V lost 6 bases and J lost 6; bases outside the gene matches: 12. Germline V gives CDR1 MNHEY, CDR2 SVGEGT. This CDR3 spans 16 amino acids. The CDR3 DNA follows: TGTGCCAGCAGCACTTACCTCTCGGGAGGGGCCGGGGAGCTGTTTTTT. This encodes CASSTYLSGGAGELFF.

On this clonotype: A far larger clone is off by one base, so a read error is likely. The chain recombines TRBV5-6 with TRBJ2-3; the match to TRBD2 covers 7 bases. V dropped 4 bases and J dropped 0; count of bases not matched to a gene: 2. The germline V gene has CDR1 SGHDT and CDR2 YYEEEE. The CDR3 loop spans 14 amino acids. CDR3 sequence reads: CASSISGSTDTQYF. The CDR3 region has the DNA TGTGCCAGCAGCATTAGCGGGAGCACAGATACGCAGTATTTT. The full variable domain, rest sourced from reference TRBV5-6 and TRBJ2-3, is DAGVTQSPTHLIKTRGQQVTLRCSPKSGHDTVSWYQQALGQGPQFIFQYYEEEERQRGNFPDRFSGHQFPNYSSELNVNALLLGDSALYLCASSISGSTDTQYFGPGTRLTVL.

Concerning this clonotype itself: The DNA is omitted, as the CDR3 cannot be located on it reliably, and the CDR3 follows TCRdb's listing. The chain couples TRBV20-1 to TRBJ1-5; the D call in the table, TRBD1, was not verified against the DNA. The CDR3 numbers 20 amino acids, ends counted. Germline V gives CDR1 DFQATT, CDR2 SNEGSKA (reference sequence). CDR3 in amino acids: CSAYKWGQGAGDLRNQPEHF.

This clonotype was seen only a few times. The chain joins TRBV5-1 to TRBJ2-5, with D perhaps TRBD2 (6 bases). This CDR3 has 15 amino acids. V was pared by 0 bases and J by 7 bases, with 16 bases between. Germline V lookup: CDR1 SGHRS, CDR2 YFSETQ. The CDR3 spells CASSLAVGGIGTQYF. As DNA, the CDR3 is TGCGCCAGCAGCTTGGCCGTGGGGGGTATCGGGACCCAGTACTTC.